Reported below is one T cell receptor beta chain. This sample is drawn from a study of blood T cell repertoires in COVID-19. On the study more broadly: The United States, Italy and Spain provided the acute and convalescent COVID-19 samples. Nucleic acid was either cDNA or gDNA, and it came from T cells, B-cell-depleted T cells, or PBMCs.

The table came from immunoSEQ multiplex PCR; TCRdb's copy has only in-frame clones and leaves some out. The table records 65,000 to 95,000 clones, around 90% of them present only once. The ends lost 2 bases at V and 2 bases at J; junction bases unmatched: 6. The CDR3 runs 15 residues. CDR1 is KGHSH and CDR2 is LQKENI in the germline V gene. This sequence originates from a man aged 50 to 60 with active COVID-19. This rearrangement joins TRBV18 to TRBJ2-7; 7 nucleotides align to TRBD1. The sequencing sample was made of peripheral blood. CDR3 in amino acids: CASSPRPGQPYEQYF. The CDR3 DNA is TGTGCCAGCTCACCAAGACCGGGACAGCCCTACGAGCAGTACTTC.